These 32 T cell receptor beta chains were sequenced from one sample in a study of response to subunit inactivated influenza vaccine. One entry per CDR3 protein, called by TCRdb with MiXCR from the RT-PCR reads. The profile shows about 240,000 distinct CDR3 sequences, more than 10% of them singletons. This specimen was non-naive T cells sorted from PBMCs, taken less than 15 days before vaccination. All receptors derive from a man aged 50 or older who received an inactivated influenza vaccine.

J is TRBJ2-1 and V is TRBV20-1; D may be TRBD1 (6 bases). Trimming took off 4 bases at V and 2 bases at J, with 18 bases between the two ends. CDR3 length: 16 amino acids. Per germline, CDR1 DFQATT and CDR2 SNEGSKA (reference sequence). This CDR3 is CSATPPRGLAYNEQFF. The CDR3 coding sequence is TGCAGTGCTACACCCCCCAGGGGCCTGGCCTACAATGAGCAGTTCTTC.

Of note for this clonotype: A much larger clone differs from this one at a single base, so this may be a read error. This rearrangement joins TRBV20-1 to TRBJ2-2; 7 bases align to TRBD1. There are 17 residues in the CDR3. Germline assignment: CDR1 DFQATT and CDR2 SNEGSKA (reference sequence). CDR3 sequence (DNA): TGCTGTGCTAGAGAGATAGGTACAGGGGCCCTCACCGGGGAGCTGTTTTTT. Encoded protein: CCAREIGTGALTGELFF.

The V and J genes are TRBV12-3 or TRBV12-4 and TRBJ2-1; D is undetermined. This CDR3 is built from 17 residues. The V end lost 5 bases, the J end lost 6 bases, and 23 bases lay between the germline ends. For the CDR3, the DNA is TGTGCCAGCAGTACCCCTCTTAGTCTATCCCCGAGCAATGAGCAGTTCTTC. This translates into CASSTPLSLSPSNEQFF.

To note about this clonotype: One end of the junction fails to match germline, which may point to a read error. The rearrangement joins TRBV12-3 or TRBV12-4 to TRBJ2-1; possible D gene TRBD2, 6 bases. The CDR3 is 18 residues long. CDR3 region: CAISFDDLGGRSYNEQFF. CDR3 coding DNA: TGTGCCATCAGTTTCGACGATTTGGGGGGTAGATCCTACAATGAGCAGTTCTTC.

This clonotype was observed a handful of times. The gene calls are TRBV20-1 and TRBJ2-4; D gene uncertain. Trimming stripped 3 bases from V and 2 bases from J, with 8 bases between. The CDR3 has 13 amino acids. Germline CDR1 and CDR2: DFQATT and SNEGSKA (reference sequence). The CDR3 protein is CSARGNSKNIQYF. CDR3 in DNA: TGCAGTGCTAGGGGAAATTCCAAAAACATTCAGTACTTC.

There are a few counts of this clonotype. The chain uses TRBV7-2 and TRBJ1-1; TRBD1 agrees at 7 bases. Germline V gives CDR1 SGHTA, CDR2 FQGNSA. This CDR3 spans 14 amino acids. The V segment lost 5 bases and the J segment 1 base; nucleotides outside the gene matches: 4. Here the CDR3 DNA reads TGTGCCAGCAGCCTCAACAGGGGGAACACTGAAGCTTTCTTT. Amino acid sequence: CASSLNRGNTEAFF.

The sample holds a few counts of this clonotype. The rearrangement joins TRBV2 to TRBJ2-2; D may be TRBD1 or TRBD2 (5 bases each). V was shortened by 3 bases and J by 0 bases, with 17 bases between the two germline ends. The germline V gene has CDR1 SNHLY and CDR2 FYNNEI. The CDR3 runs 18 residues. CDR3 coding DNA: TGTGCCAGCAGTGAGGGCTGGGGGTGGTCCGCGAACACCGGGGAGCTGTTTTTT. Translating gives CASSEGWGWSANTGELFF.

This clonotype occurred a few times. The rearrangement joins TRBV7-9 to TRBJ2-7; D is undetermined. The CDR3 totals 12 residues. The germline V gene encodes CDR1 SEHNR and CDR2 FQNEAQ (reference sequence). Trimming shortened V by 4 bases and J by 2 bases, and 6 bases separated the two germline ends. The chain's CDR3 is CASSSNPYEQYF. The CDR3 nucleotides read TGTGCCAGCAGCTCCAACCCCTACGAGCAGTACTTC.

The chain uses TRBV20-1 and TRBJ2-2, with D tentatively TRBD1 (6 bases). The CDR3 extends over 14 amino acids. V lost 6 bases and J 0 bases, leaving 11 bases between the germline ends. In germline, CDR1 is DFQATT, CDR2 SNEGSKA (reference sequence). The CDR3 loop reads CSARGITNTGELFF. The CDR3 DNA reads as TGCAGTGCAAGGGGGATTACGAACACCGGGGAGCTGTTTTTT.

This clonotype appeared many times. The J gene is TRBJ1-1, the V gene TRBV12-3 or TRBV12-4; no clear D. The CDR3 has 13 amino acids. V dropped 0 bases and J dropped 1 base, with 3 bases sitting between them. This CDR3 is CASSLAGNTEAFF. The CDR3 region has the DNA TGTGCCAGCAGTTTAGCAGGGAACACTGAAGCTTTCTTT.

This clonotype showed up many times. The CDR3 DNA reads TGTGCCAGCAGTCCCTCCTACGAGCAGTACTTC. Translating it yields CASSPSYEQYF. This chain connects TRBV12-3 or TRBV12-4 to TRBJ2-7; D not certain. This CDR3 comprises 11 residues. V was shortened by 5 bases and J by 0 bases, with 2 bases between the two germline ends.

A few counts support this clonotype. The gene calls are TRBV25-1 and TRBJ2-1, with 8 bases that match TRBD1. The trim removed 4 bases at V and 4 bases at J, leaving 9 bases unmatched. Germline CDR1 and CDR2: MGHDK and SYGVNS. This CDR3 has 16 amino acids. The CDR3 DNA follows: TGTGCCAGCAGTGGGCCAGGGGGCGGAAGATACAATGAGCAGTTCTTC. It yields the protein CASSGPGGGRYNEQFF. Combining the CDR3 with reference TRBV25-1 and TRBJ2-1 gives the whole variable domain EADIYQTPRYLVIGTGKKITLECSQTMGHDKMYWYQQDPGMELHLIHYSYGVNSTEKGDLSSESTVSRIRTEHFPLTLESARPSHTSQYLCASSGPGGGRYNEQFFGPGTRLTVL.

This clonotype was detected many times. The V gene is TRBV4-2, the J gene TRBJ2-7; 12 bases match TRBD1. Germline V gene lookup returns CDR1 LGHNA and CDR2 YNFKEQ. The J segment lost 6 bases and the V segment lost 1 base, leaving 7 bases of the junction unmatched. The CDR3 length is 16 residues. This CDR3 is CASSQVPGQGASEQYF. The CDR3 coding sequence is TGTGCCAGCAGCCAAGTCCCGGGACAGGGGGCTAGCGAGCAGTACTTC.

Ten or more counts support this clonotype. CDR3 DNA sequence: TGTGCCAGCAGCCCTGGACTAGGGAAACAAGAGACCCAGTACTTC. As protein: CASSPGLGKQETQYF. The V gene is TRBV3-1, the J gene TRBJ2-5, with TRBD2 identical over 7 bases. Trimming cost V 4 bases and J 2 bases; bases outside gene matches: 7. This CDR3 comprises 15 residues. Germline V gives CDR1 LGHDT, CDR2 YNNKEL (reference sequence).

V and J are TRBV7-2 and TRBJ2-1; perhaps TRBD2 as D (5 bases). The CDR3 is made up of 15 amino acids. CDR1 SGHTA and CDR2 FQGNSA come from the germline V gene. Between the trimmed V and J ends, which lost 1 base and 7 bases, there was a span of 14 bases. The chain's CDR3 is CASSLGVGVTNEQFF. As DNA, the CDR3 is TGTGCCAGCAGCTTAGGCGTGGGAGTCACGAATGAGCAGTTCTTC.

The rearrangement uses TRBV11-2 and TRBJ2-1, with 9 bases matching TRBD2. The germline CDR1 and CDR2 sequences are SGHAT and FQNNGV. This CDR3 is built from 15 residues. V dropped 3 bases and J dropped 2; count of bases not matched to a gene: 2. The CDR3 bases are TGTGCCAGCAGCTTGATAGCGGGGGCCTACAATGAGCAGTTCTTC. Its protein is CASSLIAGAYNEQFF. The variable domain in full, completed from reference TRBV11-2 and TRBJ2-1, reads EAGVAQSPRYKIIEKRQSVAFWCNPISGHATLYWYQQILGQGPKLLIQFQNNGVVDDSQLPKDRFSAERLKGVDSTLKIQPAKLEDSAVYLCASSLIAGAYNEQFFGPGTRLTVL.

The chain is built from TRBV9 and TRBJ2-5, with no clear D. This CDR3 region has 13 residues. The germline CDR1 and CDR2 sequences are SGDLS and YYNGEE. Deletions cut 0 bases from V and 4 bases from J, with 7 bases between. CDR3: CASSVGGPETQYF. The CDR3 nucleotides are TGTGCCAGCAGCGTAGGAGGACCAGAGACCCAGTACTTC.

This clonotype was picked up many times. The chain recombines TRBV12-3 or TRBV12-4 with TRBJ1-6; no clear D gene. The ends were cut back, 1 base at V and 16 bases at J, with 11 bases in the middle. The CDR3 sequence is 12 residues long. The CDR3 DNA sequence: TGTGCCAGCAGTTTAGATGGGCAGAGGCTCCACTTT. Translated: CASSLDGQRLHF.

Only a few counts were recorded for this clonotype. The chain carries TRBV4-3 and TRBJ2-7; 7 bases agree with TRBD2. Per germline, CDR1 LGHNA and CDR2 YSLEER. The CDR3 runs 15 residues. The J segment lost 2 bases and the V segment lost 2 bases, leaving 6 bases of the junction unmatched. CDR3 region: CASSQFLAAAYEQYF. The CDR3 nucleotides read TGCGCCAGCAGCCAATTCCTAGCGGCCGCCTACGAGCAGTACTTC.

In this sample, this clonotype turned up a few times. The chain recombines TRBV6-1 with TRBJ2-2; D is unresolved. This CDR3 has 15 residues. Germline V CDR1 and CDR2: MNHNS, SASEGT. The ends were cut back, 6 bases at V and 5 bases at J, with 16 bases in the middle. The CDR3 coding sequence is TGTGCCAGCAGACTGACCTATGGTCGTACCGGGGAGCTGTTTTTT. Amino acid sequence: CASRLTYGRTGELFF.

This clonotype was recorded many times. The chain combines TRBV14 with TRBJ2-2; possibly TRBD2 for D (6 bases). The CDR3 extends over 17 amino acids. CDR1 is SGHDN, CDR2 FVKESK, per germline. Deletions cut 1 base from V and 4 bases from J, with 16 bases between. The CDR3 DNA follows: TGTGCCAGCAGCCAAGTTTTTGGTAGCGGAGCCACCGGGGAGCTGTTTTTT. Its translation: CASSQVFGSGATGELFF.

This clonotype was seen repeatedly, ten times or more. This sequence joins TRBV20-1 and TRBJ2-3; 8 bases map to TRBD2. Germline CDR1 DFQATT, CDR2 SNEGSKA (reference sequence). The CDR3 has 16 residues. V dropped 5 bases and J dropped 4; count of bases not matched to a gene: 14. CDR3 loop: CSASPTSAGVSDTQYF. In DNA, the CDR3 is TGCAGTGCTTCCCCGACGTCAGCGGGAGTGTCAGATACGCAGTATTTT.

This chain's CDR3 is CARDRDSGANVLTF. For the CDR3, the DNA is TGTGCCAGAGACAGGGACTCTGGGGCCAACGTCCTGACTTTC. The V gene is TRBV7-2, the J gene TRBJ2-6, with 7 nucleotides matching TRBD1. CDR1 is SGHTA and CDR2 is FQGNSA in the germline V gene. V dropped 9 bases and J dropped 0; count of bases not matched to a gene: 2. The length of the CDR3 is 14 residues.

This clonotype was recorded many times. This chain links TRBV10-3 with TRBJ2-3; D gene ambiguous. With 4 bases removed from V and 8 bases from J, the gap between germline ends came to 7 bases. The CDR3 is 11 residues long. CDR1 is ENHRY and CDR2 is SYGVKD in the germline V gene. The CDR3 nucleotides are TGTGCCATCAGTGCCAGCCTTACGCAGTATTTT. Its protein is CAISASLTQYF.

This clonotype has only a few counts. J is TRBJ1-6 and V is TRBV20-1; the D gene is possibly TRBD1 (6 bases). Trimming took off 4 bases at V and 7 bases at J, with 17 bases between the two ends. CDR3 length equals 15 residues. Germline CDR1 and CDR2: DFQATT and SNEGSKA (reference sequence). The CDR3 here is CSANTGGAWNSPLHF. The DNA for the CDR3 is TGCAGTGCTAACACGGGGGGCGCGTGGAATTCACCCCTCCACTTT.

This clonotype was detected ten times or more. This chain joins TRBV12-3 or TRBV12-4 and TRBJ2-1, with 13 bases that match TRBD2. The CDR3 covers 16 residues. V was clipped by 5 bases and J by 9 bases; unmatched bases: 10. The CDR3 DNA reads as TGTGCCAGCAGTGATTACACTAGCGGGGGGGCCGCTGAGCAGTTCTTC. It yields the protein CASSDYTSGGAAEQFF.

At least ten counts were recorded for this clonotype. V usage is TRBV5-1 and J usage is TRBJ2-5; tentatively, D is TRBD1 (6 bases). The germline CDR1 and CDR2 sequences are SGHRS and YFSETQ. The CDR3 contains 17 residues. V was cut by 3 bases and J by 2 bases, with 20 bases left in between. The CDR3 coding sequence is TGCGCCAGCAGCTCTAAGGGGGTCGCGGCGGGTCAAGAGACCCAGTACTTC. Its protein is CASSSKGVAAGQETQYF. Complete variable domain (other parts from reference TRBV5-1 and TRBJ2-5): KAGVTQTPRYLIKTRGQQVTLSCSPISGHRSVSWYQQTPGQGLQFLFEYFSETQRNKGNFPGRFSGRQFSNSRSEMNVSTLELGDSALYLCASSSKGVAAGQETQYFGPGTRLLVL.

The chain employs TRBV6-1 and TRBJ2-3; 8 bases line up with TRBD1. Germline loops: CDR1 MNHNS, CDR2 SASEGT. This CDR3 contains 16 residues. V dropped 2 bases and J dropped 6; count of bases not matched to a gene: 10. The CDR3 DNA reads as TGTGCCAGCAGTGAAATGGCAGGGGGCGGTTTGGATACGCAGTATTTT. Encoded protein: CASSEMAGGGLDTQYF.

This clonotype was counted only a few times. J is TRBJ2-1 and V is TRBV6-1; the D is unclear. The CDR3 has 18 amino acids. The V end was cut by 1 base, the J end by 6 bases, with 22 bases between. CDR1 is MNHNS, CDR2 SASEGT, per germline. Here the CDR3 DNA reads TGTGCCAGCAGTGAAGGGCTGTGGGCTGGGGTTGGACGCAATGAGCAGTTCTTC. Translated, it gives CASSEGLWAGVGRNEQFF.

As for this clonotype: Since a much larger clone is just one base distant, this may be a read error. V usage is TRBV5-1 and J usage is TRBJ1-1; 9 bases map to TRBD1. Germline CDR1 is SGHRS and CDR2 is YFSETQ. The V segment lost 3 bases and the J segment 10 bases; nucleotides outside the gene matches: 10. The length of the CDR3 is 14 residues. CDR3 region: CASSSTGGAAVAFF. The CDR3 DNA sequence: TGCGCCAGCAGCTCTACAGGGGGCGCGGCTGTAGCTTTCTTT.

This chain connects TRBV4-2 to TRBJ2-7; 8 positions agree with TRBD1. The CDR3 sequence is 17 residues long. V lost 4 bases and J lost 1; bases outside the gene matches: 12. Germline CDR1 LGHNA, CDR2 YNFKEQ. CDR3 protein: CASSPSPQGQASYEQYF. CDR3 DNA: TGTGCCAGCAGCCCGTCCCCCCAGGGACAGGCGTCCTACGAGCAGTACTTC.

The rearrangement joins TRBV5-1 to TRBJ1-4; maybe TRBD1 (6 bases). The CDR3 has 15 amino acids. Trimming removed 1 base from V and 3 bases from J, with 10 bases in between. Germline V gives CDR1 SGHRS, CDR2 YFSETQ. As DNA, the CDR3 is TGCGCCAGCAGCTTGTGGGGGGCACCTAATGAAAAACTGTTTTTT. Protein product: CASSLWGAPNEKLFF. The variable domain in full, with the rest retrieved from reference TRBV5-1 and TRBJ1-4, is KAGVTQTPRYLIKTRGQQVTLSCSPISGHRSVSWYQQTPGQGLQFLFEYFSETQRNKGNFPGRFSGRQFSNSRSEMNVSTLELGDSALYLCASSLWGAPNEKLFFGSGTQLSVL.